The 7 T cell receptor beta chains reported below all come from one sample, sequenced in a study of STAT3 mutations in large granular lymphocyte leukemia. General study results and limits: At least one immunodominant TCR beta clonotype appeared in every T-cell large granular lymphocyte leukemia patient.

Their antigens are not known. Sequencing used immunoSEQ multiplex PCR; TCRdb keeps in-frame clones, though not all of them. The sample lists some 4,000 clones; 82% were seen once. Specimen: peripheral blood mononuclear cells. The receptors derive from a boy younger than 18 with T-cell large granular lymphocyte leukemia. Some clones in this sample may be carry-over from other donors' samples.

This chain links TRBV7-2 with TRBJ2-7; D gene ambiguous. Germline V gene sequence: CDR1 SGHTA, CDR2 FQGNSA. V lost 4 bases to trimming and J lost 8 bases, with 12 bases between them. This CDR3 is built from 12 residues. Here the CDR3 reads CASSSPLDKQYF. CDR3 bases: TGTGCCAGCAGCTCCCCCCTCGATAAGCAGTACTTC.

V gene TRBV5-4 combines with J gene TRBJ2-7; D assignment may be TRBD1 or TRBD2 (5 bases each). From germline, CDR1 is SGHNT and CDR2 YYREEE (reference sequence). Trimming removed 0 bases from V and 2 bases from J, with 6 bases in between. The CDR3 length is 13 residues. CDR3 loop: CASSLGGTYEQYF. The DNA of the CDR3 is TGTGCCAGCAGCTTGGGGGGGACCTACGAGCAGTACTTC.

V and J are TRBV30 and TRBJ2-7; 7 nucleotides line up with TRBD1. Looked up from germline, CDR1 is GTSNPN and CDR2 is SVGIG (reference sequence). The CDR3 is made up of 14 amino acids. V was pared by 2 bases and J by 4 bases, with 8 bases of the junction left unmatched. The CDR3 sequence: CAWSKTGASYEQYF. The CDR3 nucleotides read TGTGCCTGGAGTAAAACAGGGGCGAGTTACGAGCAGTACTTC.

There are a few counts of this clone. The chain recombines TRBV25-1 with TRBJ2-7; 7 bases match TRBD2. The junction had 9 bases not matched to a gene; V was cut back by 8 bases and J by 2 bases. The germline V gene has CDR1 MGHDK and CDR2 SYGVNS. The CDR3 consists of 14 residues. The CDR3 nucleotides read TGTGCCAGCCCCATTGGGGGGGAGACCTACGAGCAGTACTTC. This translates into CASPIGGETYEQYF.

This chain links TRBV10-3 with TRBJ1-1, with D possibly TRBD1 on 5 matching bases. V lost 10 bases and J 3 bases, leaving 18 bases between the germline ends. This CDR3 spans 14 amino acids. CDR1 is ENHRY, CDR2 SYGVKD, per germline. The CDR3 spells CATLGKGRDTEAFF. CDR3 DNA: TGTGCCACCCTCGGTAAGGGGAGGGACACTGAAGCTTTCTTT.

V and J are TRBV5-1 and TRBJ2-3; D unresolved. CDR1 and CDR2 (germline): SGHRS, YFSETQ. V lost 0 bases to trimming and J lost 4 bases, with 9 bases between them. CDR3 length: 14 amino acids. CDR3 loop: CASSLAADSDTQYF. In nucleotides, the CDR3 is TGCGCCAGCAGCTTGGCGGCTGACTCAGATACGCAGTATTTT.

This clone was seen only a few times. V is TRBV6-1 and J is TRBJ2-5, with 8 bases that match TRBD1. Germline V CDR1 and CDR2: MNHNS, SASEGT. The V and J ends lost 9 bases and 2 bases, in that order; junction bases with no gene match: 5. This CDR3 has 13 amino acids. The CDR3 region is CASNRGEQETQYF. DNA for the CDR3: TGTGCCAGTAACAGGGGGGAGCAAGAGACCCAGTACTTC.